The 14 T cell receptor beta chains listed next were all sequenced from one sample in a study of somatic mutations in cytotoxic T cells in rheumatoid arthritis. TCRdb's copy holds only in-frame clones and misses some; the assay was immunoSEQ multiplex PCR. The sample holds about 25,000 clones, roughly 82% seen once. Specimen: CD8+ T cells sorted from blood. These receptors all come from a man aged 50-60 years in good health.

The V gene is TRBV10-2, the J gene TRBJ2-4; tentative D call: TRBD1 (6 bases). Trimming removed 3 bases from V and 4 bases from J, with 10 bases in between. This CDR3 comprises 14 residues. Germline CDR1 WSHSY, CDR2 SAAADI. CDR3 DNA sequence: TGCGCCAGCAGTGAAGGAGGACAGAAAAACATTCAGTACTTC. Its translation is CASSEGGQKNIQYF.

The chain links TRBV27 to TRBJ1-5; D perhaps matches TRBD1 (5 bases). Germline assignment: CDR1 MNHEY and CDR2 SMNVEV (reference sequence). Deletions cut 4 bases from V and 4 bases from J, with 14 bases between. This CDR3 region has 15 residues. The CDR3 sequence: CASSSAGLTNQPQHF. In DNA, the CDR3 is TGTGCCAGCAGTTCCGCAGGGCTTACGAATCAGCCCCAGCATTTT.

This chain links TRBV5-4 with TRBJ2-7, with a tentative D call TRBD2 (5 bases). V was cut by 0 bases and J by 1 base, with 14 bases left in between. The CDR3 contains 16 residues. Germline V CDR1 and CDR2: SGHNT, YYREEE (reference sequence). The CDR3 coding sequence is TGTGCCAGCAGCTTGGGCCCCCGAGCGGATTCCTACGAGCAGTACTTC. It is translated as CASSLGPRADSYEQYF.

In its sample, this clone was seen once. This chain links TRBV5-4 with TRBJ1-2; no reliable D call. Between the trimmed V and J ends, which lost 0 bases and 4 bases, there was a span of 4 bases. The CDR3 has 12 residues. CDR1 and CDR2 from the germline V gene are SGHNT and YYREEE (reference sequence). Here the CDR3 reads CASSLGGYGYTF. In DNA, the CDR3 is TGTGCCAGCAGCTTGGGGGGCTATGGCTACACCTTC.

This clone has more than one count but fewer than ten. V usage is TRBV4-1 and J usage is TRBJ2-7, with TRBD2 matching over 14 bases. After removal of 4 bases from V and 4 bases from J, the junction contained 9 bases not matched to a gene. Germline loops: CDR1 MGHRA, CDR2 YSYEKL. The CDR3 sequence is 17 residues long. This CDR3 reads CASSRGLAGGQLYEQYF. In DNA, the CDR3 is TGCGCCAGCAGCCGCGGACTAGCGGGAGGCCAGCTTTACGAGCAGTACTTC.

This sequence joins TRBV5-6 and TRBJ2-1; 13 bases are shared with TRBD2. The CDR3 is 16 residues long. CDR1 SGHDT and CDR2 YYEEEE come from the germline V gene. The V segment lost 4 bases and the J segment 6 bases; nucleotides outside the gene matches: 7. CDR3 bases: TGTGCCAGCAGCCTACCGACTAGCGGGAGGCGCAATGAGCAGTTCTTC. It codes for CASSLPTSGRRNEQFF. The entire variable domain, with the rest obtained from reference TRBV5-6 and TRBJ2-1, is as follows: DAGVTQSPTHLIKTRGQQVTLRCSPKSGHDTVSWYQQALGQGPQFIFQYYEEEERQRGNFPDRFSGHQFPNYSSELNVNALLLGDSALYLCASSLPTSGRRNEQFFGPGTRLTVL.

CDR3: CASSPHRQSSYNEQFF. The CDR3 DNA sequence: TGTGCCAGCAGCCCTCACAGGCAAAGCTCCTACAATGAGCAGTTCTTC. The V and J genes are TRBV7-9 and TRBJ2-1; the D gene is possibly TRBD1 (5 bases). The V end lost 5 bases, the J end lost 0 bases, and 14 bases lay between the germline ends. Germline loops: CDR1 SEHNR, CDR2 FQNEAQ (reference sequence). This CDR3 spans 16 amino acids. Variable domain in full (rest from reference TRBV7-9 and TRBJ2-1): DTGVSQNPRHKITKRGQNVTFRCDPISEHNRLYWYRQTLGQGPEFLTYFQNEAQLEKSRLLSDRFSAERPKGSFSTLEIQRTEQGDSAMYLCASSPHRQSSYNEQFFGPGTRLTVL.

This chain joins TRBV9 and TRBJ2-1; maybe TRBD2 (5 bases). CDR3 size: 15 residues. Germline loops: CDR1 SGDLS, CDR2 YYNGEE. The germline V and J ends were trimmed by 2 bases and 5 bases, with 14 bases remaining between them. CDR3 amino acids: CASSVWGASNNEQFF. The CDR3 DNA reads TGTGCCAGCAGCGTGTGGGGAGCCTCAAACAATGAGCAGTTCTTC.

CDR3: CAISEEGRPDSYNEQFF. In DNA, the CDR3 is TGTGCCATCAGTGAGGAGGGTAGACCGGACTCCTACAATGAGCAGTTCTTC. V usage is TRBV10-3 and J usage is TRBJ2-1, with a weak D call TRBD2 (5 bases). CDR1 and CDR2 (germline): ENHRY, SYGVKD. The CDR3 has 17 amino acids. V was shortened by 2 bases and J by 0 bases, with 14 bases between the two germline ends.

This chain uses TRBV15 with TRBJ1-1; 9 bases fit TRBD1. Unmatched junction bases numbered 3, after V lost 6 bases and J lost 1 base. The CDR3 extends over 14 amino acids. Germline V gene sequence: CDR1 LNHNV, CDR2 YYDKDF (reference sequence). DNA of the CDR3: TGTGCCACCAGGGACAGGGGAGGGAACACTGAAGCTTTCTTT. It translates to CATRDRGGNTEAFF.

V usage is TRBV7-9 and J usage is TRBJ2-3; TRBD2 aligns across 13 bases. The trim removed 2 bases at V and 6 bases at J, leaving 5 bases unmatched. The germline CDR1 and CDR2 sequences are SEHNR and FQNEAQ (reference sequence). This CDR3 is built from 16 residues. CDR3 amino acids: CASSLRTSGSRDTQYF. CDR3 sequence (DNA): TGTGCCAGCAGCTTAAGGACTAGCGGGAGTCGGGATACGCAGTATTTT.

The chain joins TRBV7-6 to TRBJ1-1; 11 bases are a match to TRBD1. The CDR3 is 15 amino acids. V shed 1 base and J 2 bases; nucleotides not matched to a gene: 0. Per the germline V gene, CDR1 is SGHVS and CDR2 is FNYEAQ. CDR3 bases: TGTGCCAGCAGCTTAGGGACAGGGGGCAACACTGAAGCTTTCTTT. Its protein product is CASSLGTGGNTEAFF.

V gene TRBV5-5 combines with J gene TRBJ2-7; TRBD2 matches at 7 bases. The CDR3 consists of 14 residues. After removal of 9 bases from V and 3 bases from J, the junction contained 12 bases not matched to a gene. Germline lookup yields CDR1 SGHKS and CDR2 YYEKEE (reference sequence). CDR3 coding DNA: TGTGCCACGAAACGGGAGGACACTAACTACGAGCAGTACTTC. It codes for CATKREDTNYEQYF.

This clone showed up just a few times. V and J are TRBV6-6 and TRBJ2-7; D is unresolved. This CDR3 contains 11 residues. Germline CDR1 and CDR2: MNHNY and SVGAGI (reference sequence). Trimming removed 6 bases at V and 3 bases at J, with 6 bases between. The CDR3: CASRLSYEQYF. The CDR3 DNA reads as TGTGCCAGCAGACTTAGCTACGAGCAGTACTTC.